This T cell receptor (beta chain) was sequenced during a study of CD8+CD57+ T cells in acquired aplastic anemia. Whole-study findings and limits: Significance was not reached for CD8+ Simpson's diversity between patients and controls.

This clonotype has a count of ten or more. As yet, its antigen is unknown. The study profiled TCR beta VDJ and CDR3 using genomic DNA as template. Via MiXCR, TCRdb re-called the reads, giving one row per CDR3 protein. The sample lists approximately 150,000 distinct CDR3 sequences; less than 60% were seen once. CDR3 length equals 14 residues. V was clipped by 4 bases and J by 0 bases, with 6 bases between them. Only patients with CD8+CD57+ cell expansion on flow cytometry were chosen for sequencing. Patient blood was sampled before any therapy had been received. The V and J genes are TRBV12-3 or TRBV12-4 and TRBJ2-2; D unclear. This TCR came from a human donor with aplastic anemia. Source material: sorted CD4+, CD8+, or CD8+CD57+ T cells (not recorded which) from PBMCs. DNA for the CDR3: TGTGCCAGCAGTTCCGCCGCGAACACCGGGGAGCTGTTTTTT. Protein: CASSSAANTGELFF.